This entry describes one T cell receptor beta chain. What it recognizes is unknown. Following extraction, RNA underwent reverse transcription to cDNA, which served as the sequencing template. TCRdb keeps only in-frame clones here, not all; method: immunoSEQ multiplex PCR. The sample consists of about 90,000 clones, roughly 40% of them appearing once. These data are taken from a study of CD8+ T cells in alopecia areata. Notes on the study in general: Scalp clonality decreased significantly with tofacitinib, and so did expanded CD8+ clones among the top 100. In lesional scalp, particularly from alopecia totalis/universalis, clonality was higher than in normal scalp. Throughout tofacitinib, many expanded lesional clones continued to persist in scalp and blood.

V lost 5 bases and J lost 5, with 15 bases in between. The CDR3 sequence is 15 residues long. CDR1 LNHNV and CDR2 YYDKDF come from the germline V gene (reference sequence). Treatment meaning: oral pan-JAK inhibitor, 5-10 mg twice daily. The receptor comes from a human donor with alopecia areata. The chain uses TRBV15 and TRBJ2-2, with D uncertain. The sequenced sample was CD8+ T cells sorted from blood, obtained at week 24, from a patient treated with tofacitinib. The CDR3: CATSPVTSWTGELFF. DNA for the CDR3: TGTGCCACCAGCCCGGTTACCTCTTGGACCGGGGAGCTGTTTTTT.